Listed below are T cell receptor beta chains from one sample, sequenced in a study of technical replicates of blood from a few donors. Using immunoSEQ multiplex PCR, the repertoire was profiled, and TCRdb retains in-frame clones only, with some absent. The sample includes 50,000 or so clones, roughly 90% of them seen just once. The material sequenced was PBMCs. All receptors derive from a human donor in good health. Some clones in this sample may be carry-over from other donors' samples. The CDR3 runs from the conserved cysteine through the conserved F or W. A D gene is named only where the DNA matches it firmly. Part of the rows lack a size; the others show once, few, many or a class for expanded clones.

V gene,D gene,clone size,J gene,CDR3 protein,CDR3 DNA
TRBV18,.,.,TRBJ1-2,CASSSWIGANYGYTF,TGTGCCAGCTCCTCTTGGATCGGAGCTAACTATGGCTACACCTTC
TRBV4-2,TRBD2,.,TRBJ2-3,CASSPRGSGGPDTQYF,TGTGCCAGCAGCCCAAGGGGTAGCGGGGGCCCAGATACGCAGTATTTT
TRBV14,TRBD1,.,TRBJ1-4,CASSQGLGQGEKLFF,TGTGCCAGCAGCCAAGGATTGGGACAGGGAGAAAAACTGTTTTTT
TRBV27,.,.,TRBJ1-1,CASSFGTTNTEAFF,TGTGCCAGCAGTTTCGGGACAACGAACACTGAAGCTTTCTTT
TRBV7-8,.,.,TRBJ1-6,CASSLFPQVVASPLHF,TGTGCCAGCAGCTTATTCCCCCAGGTCGTTGCTTCACCCCTCCACTTT
TRBV5-6,.,.,TRBJ2-4,CASSPGGANIQYF,TGTGCCAGCAGCCCCGGTGGGGCGAACATTCAGTACTTC
TRBV7-2,.,.,TRBJ2-7,CASSLPQGNSYEQYF,TGTGCCAGCAGCTTACCCCAGGGGAATTCCTACGAGCAGTACTTC
TRBV7-8,TRBD1,.,TRBJ1-2,CASSLALVWGDRSNYGYTF,TGTGCCAGCAGCTTAGCGTTGGTGTGGGGGGACAGAAGTAACTATGGCTACACCTTC
TRBV10-3,.,once,TRBJ1-2,CAIRPEQVVHGYTF,TGTGCCATCAGGCCCGAACAGGTGGTACATGGCTACACCTTC
TRBV21-1,.,.,TRBJ2-7,CASSKAGRGDF,TGTGCCAGCAGCAAAGCGGGCAGGGGGGACTTC
TRBV2,TRBD2,.,TRBJ2-5,CASSAKRGGSSPQYF,TGTGCCAGCAGTGCGAAGCGGGGGGGATCGAGCCCCCAGTACTTC
TRBV10-3,.,.,TRBJ2-6,CAISPNIPGANVLTF,TGTGCCATCAGTCCAAACATCCCTGGGGCCAACGTCCTGACTTTC